This T cell receptor (beta chain) was identified during a study of post-analysis software for immune sequencing data. Study as a whole: Several disease courses (relapsing-remitting, secondary progressive and progressive-relapsing) of multiple sclerosis were included. Findings and caveats of the study: Patients showed TRBV5-6, TRBV5-1 and TRBV20-1 among four to six TRBV segments more frequent than in controls. With F measure, samples from one preparation batch clustered together strongly. For normalized Chao1 diversity, multiple sclerosis patients scored significantly lower than controls did.

Germline loops: CDR1 MNHEY, CDR2 SVGEGT. This CDR3 is built from 16 residues. Unique molecular identifiers were present in the TCR beta cDNA libraries. Around 500,000 cDNA molecules came from about 1 to 10 million T cells. TCRdb re-called the PCR reads with MiXCR, one entry per CDR3 protein. The sample has some 800,000 distinct CDR3 sequences, about half seen once. Concerning this clonotype itself: What it binds is unknown.

This receptor was identified in a girl aged 5-17 years with multiple sclerosis. The sequenced sample was blood. This rearrangement joins TRBV6-2 or TRBV6-3 to TRBJ2-4; TRBD1 aligns across 8 bases. The J call could be wrong; TRBJ2-7 is a better fit for the DNA end. CDR3 loop: CASSYVPRQGTYEQYF. CDR3 nucleotide sequence: TGTGCCAGCAGTTACGTGCCGAGACAGGGGACCTACGAGCAGTACTTC.